The entry below gives a single T cell receptor (beta chain) sequence along with its context. This clonotype has ten or more counts. Its recognized antigen is unknown. It has no much larger one-base neighbor in the sample; base qualities were not kept. The data were taken from a study of regulatory T cells in long-lasting Graves disease (dated by TCRdb to 2020 to 2022). Background for the entire study: Antithyroid drugs had been taken for less than 3 months by newly diagnosed Graves' disease patients. The study was registered as a clinical trial and conducted in China. A total of approximately 35 samples underwent TCR sequencing: about 13 from persistent and roughly 20 from newly diagnosed Graves' disease patients. Patients with persistent Graves' disease were compared with patients with newly diagnosed Graves' disease using TCR sequencing and RNA sequencing of peripheral blood. The study at large found these results: Persistent disease showed preferential use of TRBV28, TRBJ1-2 and TRBJ2-5, whereas newly diagnosed disease favored TRBV20-1 and TRBJ2-1. Only peripheral blood was studied, because thyroid tissue, the primary lesion, was inaccessible. Compared with newly diagnosed patients, persistent Graves' disease patients had lower TCR Shannon entropy and fewer highly expanded clones, which suggests clonal expansion. The authors noted that the small sample size was a limitation that may lower accuracy. Only the TCR beta chain was sequenced and analyzed. Persistent patients shared more public clonotypes among themselves (fewer than 3,000) than newly diagnosed patients did (more than 850).

Library prep was done by multiplex PCR. The reads were generated on an Illumina HiSeq 4000. CDR3 regions were amplified by Arm-PCR with iRepertoire HTBI primers to construct TCR beta libraries. Gel purification was performed on PCR products prior to sequencing. Regarding the original processing steps: A total of 62 TRBV and 14 TRBJ segments were identified across samples and were used for gene usage analysis of CDR3 amino acid clonotypes. Filtered high-quality paired reads were merged into contigs using COPE and FqMerger. Contigs were aligned with BLAST to IMGT TRBV, TRBD and TRBJ reference genes, and CDR3 was defined per IMGT. Any clonotype with a frequency above 0.1% was classified as a highly expanded clone. Shannon entropy was used to measure repertoire diversity, and the Gini coefficient was used to measure V-J evenness. A clonotype found in more than one individual was treated as public. Through fastp at Q25 and MiXCR, TCRdb rebuilt clones from the public reads, retaining in-frame beta chains. Duplicate CDR3 protein sequences are folded into a single record with the most common DNA and genes. V and J calls and clone size were set by TCRdb, not the authors. The sample profile shows 400,000 to 500,000 distinct CDR3 sequences; 14% of them were found once. The biggest ten clones account for 17% of the sample.

The time point label, as the study defines it: newly diagnosed GD, antithyroid drugs for less than 3 months. For both TCR sequencing and RNA sequencing, RNA was extracted from PBMCs using TRIzol. Graves' disease was diagnosed according to American Thyroid Association guidelines. Patients were recruited from an endocrinology department in Xi'an, China. From each patient, approximately 9 milliliters of peripheral blood was collected into an EDTA anticoagulant tube. Ficoll Paque Plus density gradient separation was used to isolate PBMCs, and no further T cell sorting was performed. An Agilent 2100 Bioanalyzer and agarose gel were used to assess RNA quality, and a NanoDrop 2000 was used to measure RNA concentration. Clipping removes 0 bases from V and 4 bases from J, with 2 as the unmatched junction base count. The germline V gene specifies ENHRY as CDR1 and SYGVKD as CDR2. The CDR3 numbers 16 residues from cysteine through phenylalanine. Only the CDR3 DNA is retained, 48 bases long and in frame from the first base.

These data also featured in a second study, about T cells in Graves' hyperthyroidism and ophthalmopathy. The second study reports: A patient counted as having stable Graves' hyperthyroidism if no progression to ophthalmopathy occurred over 18 months of follow-up. Hyperthyroidism patients were newly diagnosed, with disease duration under 2 months, and aged 18 to 65 years. Any patient with an uncontrolled infection, another autoimmune disease, pregnancy or lactation was excluded. Diagnoses were based on clinical symptoms, serum thyroxine and TRAb, thyroid ultrasound and orbital computed tomography. The TCR CDR3 was subjected to a first round of RT-PCR using the HTBI primer set and the Qiagen OneStep RT-PCR kit. Most expanded thyroid clonotypes (frequency above 0.001) were also detected in blood, suggesting blood repertoires may reflect thyroid immune responses. A model built on a 13 V-J signature distinguished ophthalmopathy from stable hyperthyroidism, reaching about 88% sensitivity and about 81% specificity in cross-validation and 80%/75% in testing. During validation, the model predicted progression to ophthalmopathy a median of approximately six months ahead of onset, with 70.59% sensitivity and around 72% specificity. TCR V-J signatures able to tell the groups apart were searched for in a discovery cohort of 100 patients, of whom around 42 had Graves' ophthalmopathy and 57 had stable Graves' hyperthyroidism. Prospective prediction of ophthalmopathy was tested in an independent validation cohort of about 19 hyperthyroidism patients and roughly 16 patients who later progressed to ophthalmopathy. For training and testing, the 100 or so patients in the discovery cohort were randomly divided in a 7:3 ratio. Thyroid tissue and blood T-cell repertoires from roughly six Graves' hyperthyroidism patients were also compared in the study. After sampling, hyperthyroidism patients received methimazole starting at 30 mg daily, and ophthalmopathy patients received high-dose intravenous methylprednisolone. Libraries were constructed in a second round of multiplex PCR, after which size selection and purification were carried out. Sequencing of the libraries was done on an Illumina HiSeq2000 using paired-end 100 bp reads. SOAPnuke was used to process the raw data, throwing out any read that contained adapters or uncalled bases, had a mean Phred below 15, or lacked an exact constant-primer or identifier match. COPE v1.2.5 was used to merge high-quality paired reads, and clonotypes were defined as unique nucleotide sequences. MiTCR v1.1 was used to align clonotypes to the IMGT TRBV, TRBD and TRBJ reference segments. The analysis included only V-J combinations with a frequency above 0.0001, which together covered approximately 99% of the repertoires. The TCS score was defined as F50 (clonal expansion) divided by E x V (chaos), with BLOSUM62-based TCRdist calculated between CDR3 peptides within each V-J. Welch's t-statistics and random forest reduced some 510 V-J features to roughly 13, which were used in a naive Bayes classifier (R e1071). Sample size was not statistically predetermined, and investigators were not blinded to group allocation. TCR Vbeta CDR3 sequencing of 135 peripheral blood samples (approximately 44 ophthalmopathy, 70 to 85 hyperthyroidism and about 17 progressor patients) is reported in the paper.

This receptor was obtained from a woman between 50 and 59 years old with Graves disease. Donor details come from another sample of the same person, matched by shared clones. Sequenced here: peripheral blood mononuclear cells (PBMCs), sampled at new diagnosis, from a patient treated with antithyroid drugs. The chain employs TRBV10-3 and TRBJ2-4, with 11 junctional bases fitting TRBD2. The nucleotide sequence reads TGTGCCATCAGTGAGTCGGGACTAGCGGCTAAAAACATTCAGTACTTC. This yields the protein CAISESGLAAKNIQYF.